Listed here are 15 T cell receptor beta chains from one sample, sequenced in a study of blood T cell repertoires in COVID-19. Sequencing used immunoSEQ multiplex PCR; TCRdb keeps in-frame clones, though not all of them. The data show approximately 150,000 clones, 84% seen once. Sequencing was carried out using peripheral blood. These TCRs come from a woman between 45 and 60 years old in a cohort sampled during active or convalescent COVID-19.

The chain recombines TRBV6-2 or TRBV6-3 with TRBJ2-1; TRBD2 matches 7 bases. The CDR3 is 15 amino acids. Germline CDR1 and CDR2: MNHEY and SVGEGT. V lost 6 bases and J lost 2; bases outside the gene matches: 7. The CDR3 DNA is TGTGCCAGCAGCCTCGGACTAGTGGCCTACAATGAGCAGTTCTTC. This translates into CASSLGLVAYNEQFF.

The chain joins TRBV4-1 to TRBJ2-7; 9 bases map to TRBD2. Germline trimming cut 5 bases from V and 2 bases from J; bases unmatched to any gene: 7. This CDR3 contains 15 residues. Germline V gene data show CDR1 as MGHRA and CDR2 as YSYEKL. The CDR3 region is CASSSRGGGAYEQYF. CDR3 DNA sequence: TGCGCCAGCAGCTCCCGGGGCGGGGGGGCCTACGAGCAGTACTTC.

This clone appeared once. The chain employs TRBV9 and TRBJ1-3, with D possibly being TRBD1 (5 bases). CDR1 is SGDLS, CDR2 YYNGEE, per germline. This CDR3 comprises 15 residues. Trimming left V 4 bases short and J 2 bases short, with 13 bases between. Here the CDR3 DNA reads TGTGCCAGCAGCAGAATAGGGGATCCTGGAAACACCATATATTTT. Residues: CASSRIGDPGNTIYF.

The J gene is TRBJ2-3, the V gene TRBV9; 9 bases are a match to TRBD1. The germline V gene has CDR1 SGDLS and CDR2 YYNGEE. The CDR3 has 17 amino acids. Unmatched junction bases numbered 8, after V lost 3 bases and J lost 0 bases. The CDR3 protein is CASSAYGQGHSTDTQYF. The DNA for the CDR3 is TGTGCCAGCAGCGCCTATGGACAGGGGCATAGCACAGATACGCAGTATTTT.

The chain recombines TRBV7-2 with TRBJ2-3, with 9 bases matching TRBD2. The CDR3 is 17 amino acids. With V trimmed by 1 base and J by 9 bases, 14 bases remained unmatched. Germline V lookup: CDR1 SGHTA, CDR2 FQGNSA. The DNA of the CDR3 is TGTGCCAGCAGCTTAGATGTAGCGGGGGCCCTGGAGGGGACGCAGTATTTT. It is translated as CASSLDVAGALEGTQYF.

The chain combines TRBV3-1 (or the pseudogene TRBV3-2) with TRBJ1-5; no clear D. The germline V gene encodes CDR1 LGHDT and CDR2 YNNKEL (reference sequence). Trimming took 0 bases from V and 5 from J, leaving 5 bases between them. CDR3 length equals 13 residues. As DNA, the CDR3 is TGTGCCAGCAGCCAAGACCGTTATCAGCCCCAGCATTTT. It yields the protein CASSQDRYQPQHF.

The chain links TRBV12-3 or TRBV12-4 to TRBJ1-1, with 7 positions matching TRBD1. The CDR3 runs to 13 residues. V dropped 6 bases and J dropped 6; count of bases not matched to a gene: 7. CDR3 residues: CASRWDSPSEAFF. The CDR3 DNA reads as TGTGCCAGCAGATGGGACAGCCCGTCTGAAGCTTTCTTT.

This chain connects TRBV3-1 (or the pseudogene TRBV3-2) to TRBJ2-3; 7 positions match TRBD2. V lost 4 bases to trimming and J lost 4 bases; unmatched junction nucleotides: 14. The CDR3 loop spans 17 amino acids. From germline, CDR1 is LGHDT and CDR2 YNNKEL (reference sequence). CDR3 region: CASSLQREGYRSDTQYF. CDR3 sequence (DNA): TGTGCCAGCAGCCTTCAAAGGGAGGGGTACCGGTCAGATACGCAGTATTTT.

The chain employs TRBV10-3 and TRBJ2-7; 8 bases are shared with TRBD1. The CDR3 contains 13 residues. J gave up 5 bases and V 8 bases, and 8 bases lay outside the gene matches. CDR1 ENHRY and CDR2 SYGVKD come from the germline V gene. CDR3 in amino acids: CAIGRTGQNEQYF. In nucleotides, the CDR3 is TGTGCCATCGGAAGGACAGGGCAGAACGAGCAGTACTTC.

The V call is TRBV19, the J call TRBJ2-1, with TRBD2 identical over 7 bases. The CDR3 covers 15 residues. The J segment lost 9 bases and the V segment lost 6 bases, leaving 14 bases of the junction unmatched. From germline, CDR1 is LNHDA and CDR2 SQIVND (reference sequence). CDR3 sequence: CASRTSGASPSEQFF. The CDR3 nucleotides are TGTGCCAGTAGAACGAGCGGGGCCTCCCCCAGTGAGCAGTTCTTC. Full variable domain (rest looked up from reference TRBV19 and TRBJ2-1): DGGITQSPKYLFRKEGQNVTLSCEQNLNHDAMYWYRQDPGQGLRLIYYSQIVNDFQKGDIAEGYSVSREKKESFPLTVTSAQKNPTAFYLCASRTSGASPSEQFFGPGTRLTVL.

The rearrangement joins TRBV7-2 to TRBJ2-3, with D perhaps matching TRBD1 (5 bases). V was clipped by 7 bases and J by 4 bases, with 15 bases between them. The CDR3 loop spans 14 amino acids. Germline assignment: CDR1 SGHTA and CDR2 FQGNSA. The CDR3, as DNA: TGTGCCAGCACCCTAGGGGCAGGACCAGATACGCAGTATTTT. Protein sequence: CASTLGAGPDTQYF.

J is TRBJ2-2 and V is TRBV14, with 9 bases lining up with TRBD1. The J segment lost 5 bases and the V segment lost 4 bases, leaving 11 bases of the junction unmatched. This CDR3 is built from 17 residues. From germline, CDR1 is SGHDN and CDR2 FVKESK. The CDR3 loop reads CASSRANRGLRTGELFF. CDR3 sequence (DNA): TGTGCCAGCAGCCGAGCTAACAGGGGGCTAAGGACCGGGGAGCTGTTTTTT.

The chain joins TRBV11-3 to TRBJ1-1, with a possible D match to TRBD1 (6 bases). The CDR3 is 15 residues long. V was trimmed by 5 bases and J by 2 bases, leaving 15 bases between them. Germline loops: CDR1 SGHNT, CDR2 YENEEA. This CDR3 reads CASSQGSGGNTEAFF. DNA for the CDR3: TGTGCCAGCAGCCAGGGGTCTGGGGGCAACACTGAAGCTTTCTTT. The full variable domain, its missing parts supplied by reference TRBV11-3 and TRBJ1-1, is EAGVVQSPRYKIIEKKQPVAFWCNPISGHNTLYWYLQNLGQGPELLIRYENEEAVDDSQLPKDRFSAERLKGVDSTLKIQPAELGDSAVYLCASSQGSGGNTEAFFGQGTRLTVV.

V gene TRBV29-1 combines with J gene TRBJ2-3; no clear D gene. The CDR3 length is 17 residues. V was cut by 3 bases and J by 0 bases, with 19 bases left in between. CDR1 is SQVTM, CDR2 ANQGSEA, per germline. This CDR3 reads CSVDSPPRGSSTDTQYF. The CDR3 coding sequence is TGCAGCGTTGATTCCCCCCCGCGAGGTTCTAGCACAGATACGCAGTATTTT.

V and J are TRBV7-2 and TRBJ2-1, with a tentative D call TRBD2 (6 bases). V was trimmed by 4 bases and J by 3 bases, leaving 19 bases between them. The germline V gene encodes CDR1 SGHTA and CDR2 FQGNSA. CDR3 length equals 17 residues. CDR3 DNA sequence: TGTGCCAGCAGCTCGCCCGACGGAGGGACCTTCTACAATGAGCAGTTCTTC. As protein: CASSSPDGGTFYNEQFF.